This paragraph covers one TCR beta chain sequence. Per germline, CDR1 MNHEY and CDR2 SVGAGI. This CDR3 has 15 residues. V was pared by 4 bases and J by 6 bases, with 16 bases between. This sample is part of a study of blood T cell repertoires in COVID-19. Only in-frame clones appear in the TCRdb table, and some are missing; sequencing was by immunoSEQ multiplex PCR. Among roughly 400,000 clones listed, roughly nine tenths were seen once. Input material: PBMCs or T cells enriched from blood (not recorded which). The chain carries TRBV6-5 and TRBJ2-1, with a tentative D call TRBD2 (5 bases). The source of this sequence is a woman between 40 and 55 years old who had been exposed to COVID-19. CDR3 DNA: TGTGCCAGCAGTTCTCAAAGGCTAGCACCCAATGAGCAGTTCTTC. Translated, it gives CASSSQRLAPNEQFF.